This paragraph covers one T cell receptor beta chain sequence. No antigen is known for it. Distinct nucleotide sequences in the sample also encode this CDR3. The CDR3 runs 15 residues. The V end was cut by 1 base, the J end by 2 bases, with 8 bases between. Germline V CDR1 and CDR2: SGHAT, FQNNGV. These data are taken from a study of shared clonotypes between healthy human individuals. Study-level points and caveats: Sampling included only blood; tissue repertoires likely differ. Researchers found naive subsets generally carried larger estimated richness than memory subsets. The genetic and exposure-history diversity represented was limited by few donors.

In the original analysis: As immunoSEQ supplied junction-only sequences (without quality scores), filtering differed. Sequencing was performed with immunoSEQ multiplex PCR; in TCRdb, only in-frame clones are kept and a portion is missing. The DNA gave D and trimming, while V, J and clone size come from that table. The sample consists of 1,500,000 or so clones, about 96% of them appearing once. This sequence joins TRBV11-2 and TRBJ2-2; D perhaps matches TRBD2 (5 bases). The clonotype originates from a man under 40 in good health. Material: naive CD4+ T cells sorted from blood. Subset indicated: CD45RA+ positively selected. The CDR3: CASSLGAGNTGELFF. DNA for the CDR3: TGTGCCAGCAGCTTAGGGGCGGGTAACACCGGGGAGCTGTTTTTT.